The clone carrying this T cell receptor (beta chain) was seen a few times. Its antigen is unidentified. This sample was taken from a study of OX40 agonist ivuxolimab in advanced cancers. Across the whole study: Each patient was given ivuxolimab into a vein every 2 weeks, at 0.01 to 10 mg/kg. Study-wide findings and caveats: No antigen was identified for the clonally expanded peripheral T cells.

The V gene end was trimmed by 3 bases and the J gene end by 0 bases; junction bases not matched to a gene: 3. Per germline, CDR1 SNHLY and CDR2 FYNNEI. CDR3 size: 16 residues. TCRdb's table, derived via immunoSEQ multiplex PCR, lists solely in-frame clones and lacks some. The data contain tens of thousands of clones, roughly 77% of them singletons. The rearrangement uses TRBV2 and TRBJ2-3; 10 positions match TRBD2. The TCR was taken from an adult with an advanced solid tumor such as melanoma, head and neck, liver or kidney cancer. The input for sequencing was CD4+ or CD8+ T cells sorted from blood, taken in a trial of the OX40 agonist ivuxolimab. CDR3 amino acids: CASSDGTSASTDTQYF. The CDR3, as DNA: TGTGCCAGCAGTGATGGGACTAGCGCGAGCACAGATACGCAGTATTTT.